This record concerns one T cell receptor (beta chain) sequence. Its antigen is still unknown. Noted time point: week 47, end of study. Every vaccination contained 300 ug of the mutant IDH1 20-mer peptide and was paired with topical imiquimod. Each patient was administered eight vaccinations, scheduled in weeks 1, 3, 5, 7, 11, 15, 19 and 23. The record originates from a study of a mutant IDH1 vaccine in newly diagnosed glioma. Study details: The study started vaccination 4-6 weeks after radiotherapy alone, or with temozolomide cycles. The therapy given earlier, which was standard therapy, consisted of radiotherapy, temozolomide, or both, and most of the patients received both.

Assay used: immunoSEQ multiplex PCR; TCRdb lists only in-frame clones, some missing. The data show tens of thousands of clones, approximately 65% seen once. With 7 bases removed from V and 8 bases from J, the gap between germline ends came to 17 bases. Germline V gives CDR1 SNHLY, CDR2 FYNNEI. The CDR3 loop spans 13 amino acids. The receptor was isolated from a man between 35 and 55 years old with glioma. Some clones in this sample may be carry-over from other donors' samples. Specimen: peripheral blood mononuclear cells (PBMCs), collected from a glioma patient whose treatment included an IDH1 peptide vaccine. The chain joins TRBV2 to TRBJ1-2; weak D call: TRBD1 (5 bases). The CDR3 coding sequence is TGTGCCAGCAACCCCAACATAGGGGTGGGCTACACCTTC. It specifies CASNPNIGVGYTF.